Following are 5 T cell receptor beta chains from one sample sequenced in a study of blood T cell repertoires in COVID-19. TCRdb's table, derived via immunoSEQ multiplex PCR, lists solely in-frame clones and lacks some. The table includes 95,000 to 110,000 clones, 60% to 85% detected once. The sample comprised peripheral blood. These receptors came from a man between 65 and 80 years old with acute or convalescent COVID-19.

The J gene is TRBJ2-5, the V gene TRBV29-1, with D possibly matching TRBD2 (6 bases). V lost 5 bases, J lost 2 bases, and 12 bases lay in between. The CDR3 contains 13 residues. Per the germline V gene, CDR1 is SQVTM and CDR2 is ANQGSEA. CDR3 DNA sequence: TGCAGCGTTAGGGGACTCCATCAAGAGACCCAGTACTTC. Protein product: CSVRGLHQETQYF.

The chain carries TRBV5-5 and TRBJ1-2; D is undetermined. This CDR3 is built from 14 residues. V was trimmed by 4 bases and J by 4 bases, leaving 14 bases between them. Germline values: CDR1 SGHKS, CDR2 YYEKEE (reference sequence). CDR3 region: CASSPAGISYGYTF. The DNA of the CDR3 is TGTGCCAGCAGCCCCGCAGGCATTTCCTATGGCTACACCTTC.

This clone is a singleton in its sample. This chain uses TRBV5-5 with TRBJ1-5, with 7 bases identical to TRBD1. CDR1 and CDR2 (germline): SGHKS, YYEKEE (reference sequence). The CDR3 totals 15 residues. The V gene end was trimmed by 0 bases and the J gene end by 4 bases; junction bases not matched to a gene: 4. CDR3 in amino acids: CASSLGGQPNQPQHF. Here the CDR3 DNA reads TGTGCCAGCAGCTTGGGGGGACAGCCAAATCAGCCCCAGCATTTT. The entire variable domain, with the rest obtained from reference TRBV5-5 and TRBJ1-5, is as follows: DAGVTQSPTHLIKTRGQQVTLRCSPISGHKSVSWYQQVLGQGPQFIFQYYEKEERGRGNFPDRFSARQFPNYSSELNVNALLLGDSALYLCASSLGGQPNQPQHFGDGTRLSIL.

The chain uses TRBV12-3 or TRBV12-4 and TRBJ1-1; D not certain. Trimming removed 7 bases at V and 11 bases at J, with 14 bases between. The CDR3 runs to 11 residues. The CDR3 DNA follows: TGTGCCAGCACCCGGCGGGGTCGGGCTTTCTTT. Amino acid sequence: CASTRRGRAFF.

This clone was counted only a few times. V usage is TRBV18 and J usage is TRBJ2-1; a weak D match, TRBD1 (6 bases). Trimming shortened V by 6 bases and J by 5 bases, and 14 bases separated the two germline ends. Germline V CDR1 and CDR2: KGHSH, LQKENI. This CDR3 is 14 amino acids long. CDR3 sequence: CASSREQGHNEQFF. The CDR3 nucleotides read TGTGCCAGCTCCCGGGAACAGGGACACAATGAGCAGTTCTTC.